The source of this T cell receptor beta chain is a study of blood T cell repertoires in COVID-19. Turning to the study itself: The origin of the acute and convalescent COVID-19 samples was the United States, Italy and Spain. Sources were T cells, B-cell-depleted T cells, or PBMCs; the material itself was cDNA or gDNA.

As originally analysed: Counts of nucleated cells, estimated from reference gene primer amplification, were obtained. Assay: immunoSEQ multiplex PCR; the TCRdb copy retains only in-frame clones and omits some. The V and J calls and clone size come from that table; D and trimming were worked out from the DNA. Here the sample spans approximately 260,000 clones, around 87% being singletons. The CDR3 extends over 18 amino acids. The germline V gene has CDR1 SGDLS and CDR2 YYNGEE. V lost 1 base, J lost 0 bases, and 11 bases stayed unmatched. Sequencing was performed on PBMCs or T cells enriched from blood (not recorded which). The chain couples TRBV9 to TRBJ1-1, with 8 bases matching TRBD1. This clonotype was obtained from a woman between 40 and 50 years old with acute COVID-19. CDR3 protein: CASSVSRDRSFMNTEAFF. The DNA for the CDR3 is TGTGCCAGCAGCGTAAGCCGGGACAGGAGTTTTATGAACACTGAAGCTTTCTTT.